Here is one T cell receptor beta chain with its context. V was clipped by 0 bases and J by 7 bases, with 19 bases between them. The CDR3 contains 16 residues. Germline lookup yields CDR1 SGHRS and CDR2 YFSETQ. The sample is drawn from a study of cytomegalovirus exposure and HLA in healthy donors. Across the study: Findings of an earlier analysis included some 120 million unique TCR beta sequences from roughly 180 million T cells.

60 Vbeta and 13 Jbeta primers were used in PCR. The table came from immunoSEQ multiplex PCR; TCRdb's copy has only in-frame clones and leaves some out. The sample table sets out roughly 62,000 clones. Sequenced input: PBMCs. The clonotype originates from a woman between 18 and 30 years old in good health and CMV-seronegative. The chain joins TRBV5-1 to TRBJ1-1, with D maybe TRBD1 (5 bases). For the CDR3, the DNA is TGCGCCAGCAGCTTGGCCCAGGCAGGGCCGGTCGGTGAAGCTTTCTTT. Encoded protein: CASSLAQAGPVGEAFF.